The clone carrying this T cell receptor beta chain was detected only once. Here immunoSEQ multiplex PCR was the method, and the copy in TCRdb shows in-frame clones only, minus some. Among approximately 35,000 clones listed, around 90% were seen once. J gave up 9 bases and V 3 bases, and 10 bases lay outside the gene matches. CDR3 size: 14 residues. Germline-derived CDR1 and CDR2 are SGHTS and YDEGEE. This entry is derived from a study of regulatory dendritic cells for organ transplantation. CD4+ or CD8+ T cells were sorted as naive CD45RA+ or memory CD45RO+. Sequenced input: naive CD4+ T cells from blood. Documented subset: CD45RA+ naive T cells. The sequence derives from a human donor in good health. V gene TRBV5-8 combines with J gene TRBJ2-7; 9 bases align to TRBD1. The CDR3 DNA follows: TGTGCCAGCAGCTCCAGGACAGGGGCTTCGGGGCAGTACTTC. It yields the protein CASSSRTGASGQYF.